A single sample gave rise to the 7 T cell receptor beta chains below, sequenced in a study of pediatric ulcerative colitis. Clones were read by immunoSEQ multiplex PCR, and TCRdb kept only the in-frame ones, dropping some. The sample holds 55,000 to 75,000 clones, approximately 87% seen once. The sequencing sample was made of blood. The origin of the receptors is a boy aged 5-17 years with severe ulcerative colitis.

The V gene is TRBV30, the J gene TRBJ1-2; D possibly corresponds to TRBD1 (5 bases). Trimming removed 3 bases from V and 7 bases from J, with 15 bases in between. The CDR3 runs 13 residues. Germline CDR1 is GTSNPN and CDR2 is SVGIG (reference sequence). The CDR3 spells CAWSRDGSSGYTF. CDR3 coding DNA: TGTGCCTGGAGCAGGGACGGGAGCTCTGGCTACACCTTC. The entire variable domain, with the rest obtained from reference TRBV30 and TRBJ1-2, is as follows: SQTIHQWPATLVQPVGSPLSLECTVEGTSNPNLYWYRQAAGRGLQLLFYSVGIGQISSEVPQNLSASRPQDRQFILSSKKLLLSDSGFYLCAWSRDGSSGYTFGSGTRLTVV.

The chain uses TRBV29-1 and TRBJ2-3, with D unresolved. Germline CDR1 is SQVTM and CDR2 is ANQGSEA. CDR3 length: 15 amino acids. Trimming took 0 bases from V and 4 from J, leaving 14 bases between them. The CDR3 region is CSVEDSVPLPDTQYF. Here the CDR3 DNA reads TGCAGCGTTGAAGATTCGGTCCCTCTACCAGATACGCAGTATTTT.

This chain connects TRBV6-5 to TRBJ2-7; 9 positions agree with TRBD1. This CDR3 contains 15 residues. Germline V gene lookup returns CDR1 MNHEY and CDR2 SVGAGI. V was clipped by 3 bases and J by 6 bases; unmatched bases: 9. The CDR3 bases are TGTGCCAGCAGTTATACCGGGACAGGGCCTGGCGAGCAGTACTTC. Translated: CASSYTGTGPGEQYF.

The chain joins TRBV5-4 to TRBJ2-5; tentative D call: TRBD1 (6 bases). This CDR3 comprises 15 residues. In germline, CDR1 is SGHNT, CDR2 YYREEE (reference sequence). V was cut by 1 base and J by 5 bases, with 15 bases left in between. The CDR3 DNA follows: TGTGCCAGCAGCTTGAAGGGGGAGCTTTGGGAGACCCAGTACTTC. It specifies CASSLKGELWETQYF.

This clone appeared a single time. The chain employs TRBV6-6 and TRBJ1-2; D is perhaps TRBD1 (6 bases). In germline, CDR1 is MNHNY, CDR2 SVGAGI (reference sequence). The length of the CDR3 is 15 residues. Trimming left V 4 bases short and J 3 bases short, with 15 bases between. The DNA of the CDR3 is TGTGCCAGCAGTTCACAGGGAGGGAGCGACTATGGCTACACCTTC. Encoded protein: CASSSQGGSDYGYTF.

This chain joins TRBV28 and TRBJ2-7; 7 bases align to TRBD2. Losses at the gene ends were 6 bases for V and 4 bases for J; bases not matched to a gene: 9. The CDR3 consists of 14 residues. Per the germline V gene, CDR1 is MDHEN and CDR2 is SYDVKM. CDR3 in amino acids: CASRSTSVHYEQYF. In DNA, the CDR3 is TGTGCCAGCAGATCTACTAGCGTTCATTACGAGCAGTACTTC.

In this sample, this clone turned up once. This chain uses TRBV27 with TRBJ2-1, with a tentative D call TRBD1 (6 bases). Germline V gene data show CDR1 as MNHEY and CDR2 as SMNVEV (reference sequence). This CDR3 is 13 amino acids long. The V end was cut by 5 bases, the J end by 4 bases, with 9 bases between. The CDR3 sequence: CASSLQGYNEQFF. CDR3 nucleotide sequence: TGTGCCAGCAGTCTACAGGGTTACAATGAGCAGTTCTTC.